A selection of T cell receptor beta chains follows, all from one sample in a study of T-cell reconstitution after alpha-beta-depleted transplantation in children. A single record per CDR3 protein comes from TCRdb applying MiXCR to the PCR reads. Of fewer than 550,000 distinct CDR3 sequences in the sample, roughly 11% are singletons; the top ten hold 13% to 15%. The sample in question was PBMCs, mostly from graft donor cells, obtained 180 days after TCRalphabeta/CD19-depleted stem cell transplant. Receptors originate from a female patient younger than 10 who had a stem cell transplant for aplastic anemia, so the T cells may come from the graft donor. Each CDR3 is given with its conserved first and last residue. D genes are given only for firm matches. Only some rows state a clone size, as once, few, many or a class for expanded clones.

D | size | J | V | CDR3 | DNA
NA | few | TRBJ1-4 | TRBV5-1 | CASSSRDEKLFF | TGCGCCAGCAGCTCGCGGGACGAAAAACTGTTTTTT
TRBD2 | many | TRBJ2-7 | TRBV20-1 | CSASGLAVLSYEQYF | TGCAGTGCTAGTGGGCTAGCGGTCCTTTCCTACGAGCAGTACTTC
NA | NA | TRBJ2-3 | TRBV6-2/TRBV6-3 | CASRALAPFTQYF | TGTGCCAGCAGGGCGCTAGCGCCTTTTACGCAGTATTTT
NA | NA | TRBJ2-7 | TRBV29-1 | CSVEAPEGAYEQYF | TGCAGCGTTGAAGCCCCTGAGGGGGCCTACGAGCAGTACTTC
NA | NA | TRBJ1-2 | TRBV19 | CASSPRGRDYGYTF | TGTGCCAGTAGCCCTAGGGGAAGGGACTATGGCTACACCTTC
NA | few | TRBJ2-7 | TRBV11-2 | CASSTYGEQYF | TGTGCCAGCAGCACGTACGGCGAGCAGTACTTC
NA | few | TRBJ1-1 | TRBV29-1 | CSVVQLNTEAFF | TGCAGCGTTGTTCAGCTGAACACTGAAGCTTTCTTT
NA | once | TRBJ1-5 | TRBV20-1 | CSARLGGHSYSNQPQHF | TGCAGTGCTAGATTGGGGGGACACTCCTATAGCAATCAGCCCCAGCATTTT
TRBD1 | NA | TRBJ2-5 | TRBV5-1 | CASSFTGVQETQYF | TGCGCCAGCAGCTTCACAGGGGTCCAAGAGACCCAGTACTTC
TRBD2 | NA | TRBJ2-7 | TRBV5-6 | CASSPGRGVTYEQYF | TGTGCCAGCAGCCCGGGGCGGGGGGTTACCTACGAGCAGTACTTC
NA | NA | TRBJ2-7 | TRBV28 | CASKRGGVSSYEQYF | TGTGCCAGCAAAAGGGGGGGCGTCAGCTCCTACGAGCAGTACTTC
TRBD2 | NA | TRBJ2-3 | TRBV3-1 | CASSHRASGLIVTDTQYF | TGTGCCAGCAGCCATAGGGCTAGCGGGCTAATAGTCACAGATACGCAGTATTTT
NA | NA | TRBJ1-2 | TRBV5-4 | CASSLEFQGNYGYTF | TGTGCCAGCAGCTTGGAGTTCCAGGGTAACTATGGCTACACCTTC
NA | few | TRBJ2-3 | TRBV6-4 | CASRLTASTDTQYF | TGTGCCAGCAGATTGACAGCTAGCACAGATACGCAGTATTTT
TRBD2 | few | TRBJ2-7 | TRBV7-8 | CASSRGLARTYEQYF | TGTGCCAGCAGCCGCGGACTAGCGAGGACCTACGAGCAGTACTTC
NA | few | TRBJ2-3 | TRBV5-1 | CASRPGPGTDTQYF | TGCGCCAGCAGGCCCGGTCCGGGCACAGATACGCAGTATTTT
TRBD1 | few | TRBJ1-6 | TRBV27 | CASSPDRGHRNSPLHF | TGTGCCAGCAGTCCGGACAGGGGGCATCGGAATTCACCCCTCCACTTT
NA | few | TRBJ2-3 | TRBV4-2 | CASSQDQVTDTQYF | TGTGCCAGCAGCCAAGATCAGGTGACAGATACGCAGTATTTT
NA | many | TRBJ2-3 | TRBV12-3/TRBV12-4 | CASSPYSTWGSTDTQYF | TGTGCCAGCAGCCCCTATAGTACCTGGGGAAGCACAGATACGCAGTATTTT
NA | many | TRBJ1-2 | TRBV29-1 | CSVRGTPKDYGYTF | TGCAGCGTTCGGGGGACCCCGAAGGACTATGGCTACACCTTC
TRBD1 | few | TRBJ2-6 | TRBV27 | CASSSGQGHSGANVLTF | TGTGCCAGCAGTTCGGGACAGGGCCACTCTGGGGCCAACGTCCTGACTTTC
NA | few | TRBJ1-5 | TRBV5-1 | CASSPDGPNQPQHF | TGCGCCAGCAGCCCGGACGGCCCGAATCAGCCCCAGCATTTT
NA | NA | TRBJ1-1 | TRBV28 | CASSLRLHSNTEAFF | TGTGCCAGCAGTTTAAGGTTACACTCGAACACTGAAGCTTTCTTT
NA | NA | TRBJ1-1 | TRBV5-1 | CASSLQGLDTEAFF | TGCGCCAGCAGCTTGCAGGGGCTGGACACTGAAGCTTTCTTT
NA | few | TRBJ2-7 | TRBV28 | CASREFTYEQYF | TGTGCCAGCAGGGAATTCACCTACGAGCAGTACTTC
NA | NA | TRBJ1-1 | TRBV11-2 | CASSLVRIPNTEAFF | TGTGCCAGCAGCTTAGTACGGATTCCCAACACTGAAGCTTTCTTT
NA | NA | TRBJ2-2 | TRBV5-1 | CASTDRFRDNTGELFF | TGCGCCAGCACCGACCGTTTCAGGGACAACACCGGGGAGCTGTTTTTT
NA | NA | TRBJ2-5 | TRBV12-3/TRBV12-4 | CASGRRVQETQYF | TGTGCCAGCGGCCGCAGGGTGCAAGAGACCCAGTACTTC
NA | NA | TRBJ2-2 | TRBV20-1 | CSATRQWGELFF | TGCAGTGCTACCCGTCAGTGGGGGGAGCTGTTTTTT
NA | few | TRBJ2-4 | TRBV12-3/TRBV12-4 | CASRSREAKNIQYF | TGTGCCAGCAGATCGAGGGAGGCCAAAAACATTCAGTACTTC
NA | few | TRBJ1-5 | TRBV12-3/TRBV12-4 | CASSLGNSGNQPQHF | TGTGCCAGCAGTCTGGGGAATTCTGGCAATCAGCCCCAGCATTTT
TRBD1 | NA | TRBJ2-7 | TRBV7-2 | CASSGIGQGANYEQYF | TGTGCCAGCAGCGGAATCGGCCAGGGGGCCAACTACGAGCAGTACTTC
NA | NA | TRBJ1-2 | TRBV20-1 | CSARAGTYGYTF | TGCAGTGCTAGAGCAGGGACCTATGGCTACACCTTC
NA | few | TRBJ2-1 | TRBV27 | CASSLLFQAHYNEQFF | TGTGCCAGCAGTTTACTTTTTCAGGCACACTACAATGAGCAGTTCTTC
TRBD2 | NA | TRBJ2-1 | TRBV20-1 | CSAPNPGSGNYNEQFF | TGCAGTGCTCCTAATCCGGGTAGCGGGAATTACAATGAGCAGTTCTTC
TRBD1 | many | TRBJ2-3 | TRBV7-2 | CASSRDRVRADTQYF | TGTGCCAGCAGCAGGGACAGGGTTCGGGCAGATACGCAGTATTTT
TRBD1 | few | TRBJ2-3 | TRBV7-3 | CASSLYSSGTVRGDTQYF | TGTGCCAGCAGCTTATATTCTTCGGGGACAGTCAGGGGTGATACGCAGTATTTT